One and the same sample provided the 6 T cell receptor beta chains below, sequenced in a study of T cell repertoires in cytomegalovirus infection. These TCRs are of unknown antigen specificity. TCRdb independently ran MiXCR on the reads; one entry per CDR3 protein. The data show around 800,000 distinct CDR3 sequences, around a third seen once. Material: cultured CD8+ T cells from PBMCs, obtained from culture after CMV antigen stimulation. The receptor source for this set is a human donor in good health (CMV status not recorded). Some clones in this sample may be carry-over from other donors' samples.

This clonotype was found once. This chain uses TRBV7-4 with TRBJ2-7; no reliable D call. The CDR3 runs 13 residues. Trimming left V 4 bases short and J 2 bases short, with 9 bases between. Germline CDR1 SGHVT, CDR2 SQSDAQ. CDR3: CASSSEKTYEQYF. The CDR3 nucleotides are TGTGCCAGCAGCTCCGAGAAGACCTACGAGCAGTACTTC.

The chain couples TRBV10-3 to TRBJ2-2; unclear D gene. V lost 2 bases and J lost 6, with 13 bases in between. From germline, CDR1 is ENHRY and CDR2 SYGVKD. The length of the CDR3 is 15 residues. CDR3 residues: CAISELDSVSGELFF. CDR3 nucleotides: TGTGCCATCAGTGAGCTCGACTCTGTCTCCGGGGAGCTGTTTTTT.

This clonotype was seen a handful of times. The V call is TRBV2, the J call TRBJ1-2; tentative D call: TRBD1 (6 bases). The CDR3 covers 14 residues. Trimming cost V 1 base and J 3 bases, with 9 bases left between them. CDR1 is SNHLY, CDR2 FYNNEI, per germline. CDR3: CASSEVGAHYGYTF. The CDR3 nucleotides are TGTGCCAGCAGTGAAGTGGGGGCTCACTATGGCTACACCTTC.

J is TRBJ1-1 and V is TRBV6-2 or TRBV6-3; the match to TRBD1 covers 8 bases. V shed 0 bases, J shed 5 bases, and the junction held 5 bases outside the gene matches. The CDR3 extends over 15 amino acids. Germline CDR1 MNHEY, CDR2 SVGEGT. The DNA of the CDR3 is TGTGCCAGCAGTTACTCGCAGGGGGCAGGGACTGAAGCTTTCTTT. It translates to CASSYSQGAGTEAFF.

This clonotype was observed a handful of times. The rearrangement uses TRBV12-5 and TRBJ1-2; unclear D gene. The germline V and J ends were trimmed by 4 bases and 6 bases, with 12 bases remaining between them. Germline CDR1 LGHNT, CDR2 FRNRAP. CDR3 length equals 13 residues. DNA of the CDR3: TGTGCTAGTGGTTGGGCCCCCCAGGATGGCTACACCTTC. Amino acids: CASGWAPQDGYTF.

This clonotype was seen many times. The chain couples TRBV7-2 to TRBJ2-5; perhaps TRBD1 as D (5 bases). The CDR3 has 14 residues. Germline V gene sequence: CDR1 SGHTA, CDR2 FQGNSA. The germline V and J ends were trimmed by 3 bases and 1 base, with 9 bases remaining between them. The CDR3 DNA reads as TGTGCCAGCAGCTTTATAGGGGCCCAAGAGACCCAGTACTTC. This gives the protein CASSFIGAQETQYF.